The clone carrying this T cell receptor (beta chain) has only one observation. This sample is part of a study of blood T cell repertoires in COVID-19. The wider study: Acute-phase and convalescent COVID-19 samples originated in the United States, Italy and Spain. T cells, B-cell-depleted T cells, or PBMCs provided the cDNA or gDNA that served as material.

Authors' processing steps: The authors estimated nucleated cell counts from reference gene primer amplification. Sequencing used immunoSEQ multiplex PCR; TCRdb keeps in-frame clones, though not all of them. The V and J calls and the clone size are those of that table, but D and trimming were determined from the DNA. The sample has about 58,000 clones, about 84% seen once. There are 16 residues in the CDR3. Germline lookup yields CDR1 MNHEY and CDR2 SMNVEV (reference sequence). V lost 5 bases, J lost 7 bases, and 10 bases stayed unmatched. The sequencing input was peripheral blood. The receptor's source is a man aged 40-49 years with active COVID-19. The rearrangement joins TRBV27 to TRBJ2-3; 12 bases are a match to TRBD2. Here the CDR3 DNA reads TGTGCCAGCAGTCTGCGGACTAGCGGGGATTGGTATACGCAGTATTTT. Translation: CASSLRTSGDWYTQYF.